This TCR beta chain was captured in a study of radiotherapy plus CTLA-4 blockade in lung cancer. The length of the CDR3 is 15 residues. Germline-derived CDR1 and CDR2 are SEHNR and FQNEAQ (reference sequence). With 5 bases removed from V and 8 bases from J, the gap between germline ends came to 21 bases. Findings of the study overall: Reports identified early blood T cell clone dynamics, with interferon-beta, as the best response predictor. Among blood TCR repertoires after radiotherapy plus ipilimumab, tumor-derived clones expanded.

Concerning this clone: Its antigen is not identified.

This table comes from immunoSEQ multiplex PCR, and its TCRdb copy is limited to in-frame clones, with some not included. The sample includes 52,000 or so clones, 82% of them seen just once. The starting material was peripheral blood, obtained from a patient treated with radiotherapy plus ipilimumab. The genes are TRBV7-9 and TRBJ1-2; tentatively, D is TRBD1 (5 bases). The TCR was taken from a human donor with non-small cell lung cancer whose response to radiotherapy plus ipilimumab could not be evaluated. This CDR3 is CASSREAQEANGYTF. The CDR3 DNA sequence: TGTGCCAGCAGCCGAGAGGCACAGGAAGCGAACGGCTACACCTTC.